One and the same sample provided the 19 T cell receptor beta chains below, sequenced in a study of identical twins. TCRdb passed the 5' RACE reads through MiXCR, listing each CDR3 protein once. Of just over 500,000 distinct CDR3 sequences listed, less than 25% are singletons. A further study also used this sample, focusing on T cells expressing NK-cell markers.

Sequencing was done on a sample of CD4+ T cells sorted from blood. These receptors all come from a woman younger than 30 in good health.

In this sample, this clonotype turned up a few times. V is TRBV9 and J is TRBJ2-2, with TRBD1 matching 8 bases. The junction had 5 bases not matched to a gene; V was cut back by 4 bases and J by 6 bases. The germline CDR1 and CDR2 sequences are SGDLS and YYNGEE. There are 14 residues in the CDR3. The CDR3 loop is CASSQGAHSGELFF. The CDR3 nucleotides read TGTGCCAGCAGCCAGGGGGCGCATTCCGGGGAGCTGTTTTTT.

A few counts support this clonotype. This sequence joins TRBV12-3 or TRBV12-4 and TRBJ1-1, with TRBD1 as a possible D gene (5 bases). Trimming took 3 bases from V and 4 from J, leaving 12 bases between them. The CDR3 sequence is 14 residues long. The CDR3 coding sequence is TGTGCCAGCAGTTTGGTCAGGGTAAGCACTGAAGCTTTCTTT. Protein product: CASSLVRVSTEAFF.

The chain employs TRBV7-2 and TRBJ2-6; TRBD1 might be the D (5 bases). The CDR3 runs to 15 residues. Germline lookup yields CDR1 SGHTA and CDR2 FQGNSA. Trimming removed 5 bases from V and 1 base from J, with 9 bases in between. The CDR3 sequence: CASSARQSGANVLTF. CDR3 sequence (DNA): TGTGCCAGCAGCGCCCGACAGTCTGGGGCCAACGTCCTGACTTTC.

The chain joins TRBV20-1 to TRBJ2-5, with 11 bases matching TRBD2. This CDR3 region has 15 residues. Losses at the gene ends were 5 bases for V and 2 bases for J; bases not matched to a gene: 7. Per the germline V gene, CDR1 is DFQATT and CDR2 is SNEGSKA (reference sequence). CDR3 nucleotides: TGCAGTGCTTCTCTAGCGGGGGGTCCGCAAGAGACCCAGTACTTC. Residues: CSASLAGGPQETQYF.

This chain connects TRBV5-1 to TRBJ1-4; D perhaps matches TRBD1 (5 bases). CDR1 SGHRS and CDR2 YFSETQ come from the germline V gene. Between the trimmed V and J ends, which lost 4 bases and 5 bases, there was a span of 12 bases. There are 14 residues in the CDR3. CDR3 residues: CASSGGRPNEKLFF. CDR3 in DNA: TGCGCCAGCAGCGGGGGACGGCCGAATGAAAAACTGTTTTTT.

In its sample, this clonotype was seen a few times. The V and J genes are TRBV11-1 and TRBJ2-3; D perhaps matches TRBD2 (5 bases). Per the germline V gene, CDR1 is SGHAT and CDR2 is FQDESV (reference sequence). Trimming took off 5 bases at V and 3 bases at J, with 15 bases between the two ends. This CDR3 comprises 15 residues. The DNA of the CDR3 is TGTGCCAGCAGCATGGACCCGAGGGCGACAGATACGCAGTATTTT. This encodes CASSMDPRATDTQYF.

The chain uses TRBV7-9 and TRBJ1-2; D gene ambiguous. The germline V gene has CDR1 SEHNR and CDR2 FQNEAQ (reference sequence). This CDR3 has 15 residues. Trimming cost V 2 bases and J 2 bases, with 12 bases left between them. DNA of the CDR3: TGTGCCAGCAGCTTAAGTAGTGCGGCGAACTATGGCTACACCTTC. Translation: CASSLSSAANYGYTF.

The table lists this clonotype with a few counts. The chain joins TRBV7-9 to TRBJ2-7; 10 nucleotides align to TRBD1. CDR3 length: 16 residues. Germline V gene sequence: CDR1 SEHNR, CDR2 FQNEAQ (reference sequence). V was pared by 4 bases and J by 5 bases, with 11 bases of the junction left unmatched. For the CDR3, the DNA is TGTGCCAGCAGCTCCTCCCTCCGGGACAGGGGTAACGAGCAGTACTTC. Its protein product is CASSSSLRDRGNEQYF.

The rearrangement joins TRBV20-1 to TRBJ2-6; D may be TRBD1 (5 bases). Germline V gives CDR1 DFQATT, CDR2 SNEGSKA (reference sequence). The V and J ends lost 1 base and 0 bases respectively, with 10 bases between them. The CDR3 has 16 amino acids. The DNA for the CDR3 is TGCAGTGCTAGAGTGGTTAGGGGCTCTGGGGCCAACGTCCTGACTTTC. It translates to CSARVVRGSGANVLTF.

This chain uses TRBV5-1 with TRBJ1-5, with a tentative D call TRBD1 (5 bases). This CDR3 is 17 amino acids long. Germline CDR1 reads SGHRS; CDR2 reads YFSETQ. Trimming took off 4 bases at V and 2 bases at J, with 19 bases between the two ends. Here the CDR3 DNA reads TGCGCCAGCAGCCGGGGCCCACAAGAAATGGGCAATCAGCCCCAGCATTTT. Residues: CASSRGPQEMGNQPQHF. The full variable domain, with the rest looked up from reference TRBV5-1 and TRBJ1-5, is KAGVTQTPRYLIKTRGQQVTLSCSPISGHRSVSWYQQTPGQGLQFLFEYFSETQRNKGNFPGRFSGRQFSNSRSEMNVSTLELGDSALYLCASSRGPQEMGNQPQHFGDGTRLSIL.

This clonotype was found many times. V is TRBV5-1 and J is TRBJ1-1; D ambiguous. Looked up from germline, CDR1 is SGHRS and CDR2 is YFSETQ. This CDR3 is built from 16 residues. V was pared by 4 bases and J by 4 bases, with 20 bases between. CDR3 bases: TGCGCCAGCAGCCCCGGAGGAGGAGCAATCGGCACTGAAGCTTTCTTT. Translation gives CASSPGGGAIGTEAFF.

This clonotype has at least ten counts. The chain joins TRBV12-3 or TRBV12-4 to TRBJ2-5; 11 nucleotides align to TRBD2. The V and J ends lost 7 bases and 5 bases, in that order; junction bases with no gene match: 6. CDR3 length: 14 amino acids. The CDR3 sequence: CASKNSGGAETQYF. DNA for the CDR3: TGTGCCAGCAAAAATAGCGGGGGGGCGGAGACCCAGTACTTC.

In its sample, this clonotype was seen a few times. This chain connects TRBV6-5 to TRBJ2-2; D is ambiguous. The germline gives CDR1 MNHEY, CDR2 SVGAGI. This CDR3 is 14 amino acids long. Trimming left V 0 bases short and J 5 bases short, with 7 bases between. The CDR3 reads CASSYSRRTGELFF. Here the CDR3 DNA reads TGTGCCAGCAGTTACTCCCGAAGGACCGGGGAGCTGTTTTTT.

The V gene is TRBV24-1, the J gene TRBJ2-3; D uncertain. The V end was cut by 4 bases, the J end by 6 bases, with 10 bases between. Per the germline V gene, CDR1 is KGHDR and CDR2 is SFDVKD. This CDR3 is built from 13 residues. CDR3 sequence (DNA): TGTGCCACCAGTGAATCCAATGGGGATACGCAGTATTTT. This translates into CATSESNGDTQYF.

This clonotype has just a few counts. The genes are TRBV20-1 and TRBJ1-1; 10 bases match TRBD1. After removal of 0 bases from V and 0 bases from J, the junction contained 7 bases not matched to a gene. The CDR3 totals 17 residues. Germline-derived CDR1 and CDR2 are DFQATT and SNEGSKA (reference sequence). Here the CDR3 DNA reads TGCAGTGCTAGAGACCCCGGACAGGGGGGGTTGAACACTGAAGCTTTCTTT. It yields the protein CSARDPGQGGLNTEAFF.

This clonotype has more than one count but fewer than ten. The V call is TRBV5-5, the J call TRBJ1-2, with D possibly being TRBD1 (5 bases). V lost 6 bases and J lost 7, with 13 bases in between. This CDR3 region has 12 residues. Germline loops: CDR1 SGHKS, CDR2 YYEKEE (reference sequence). CDR3 bases: TGTGCCAGCAACCCTGGGGGGAGTGGCTACACCTTC. Translation gives CASNPGGSGYTF.

V is TRBV5-1 and J is TRBJ2-4; a weak D match, TRBD1 (6 bases). CDR1 and CDR2 (germline): SGHRS, YFSETQ. The CDR3 length is 14 residues. Trimming took off 0 bases at V and 4 bases at J, with 8 bases between the two ends. CDR3 nucleotides: TGCGCCAGCAGCTTGGGGACAGAAAAAAACATTCAGTACTTC. It translates to CASSLGTEKNIQYF.

This clonotype has just a few counts. The chain couples TRBV10-3 to TRBJ2-7; 8 nucleotides line up with TRBD2. The CDR3 is 15 amino acids. From germline, CDR1 is ENHRY and CDR2 SYGVKD. Unmatched junction bases numbered 9, after V lost 4 bases and J lost 4 bases. The CDR3 DNA is TGTGCCATCAGTGCAATCGAGCGGGGGATGTACGAGCAGTACTTC. Protein: CAISAIERGMYEQYF.

In its sample, this clonotype was seen many times. The chain links TRBV10-3 to TRBJ2-7; D gene uncertain. The V end was cut by 4 bases, the J end by 6 bases, with 7 bases between. Germline V gene data show CDR1 as ENHRY and CDR2 as SYGVKD. This CDR3 contains 11 residues. The CDR3 here is CAISAASEQYF. The CDR3 nucleotides are TGTGCCATCAGTGCCGCCTCCGAGCAGTACTTC.